The 31 T cell receptor beta chains listed next were all sequenced from one sample in a study of T cell responses to AZD1222 COVID-19 vaccine. Sequenced by immunoSEQ multiplex PCR; TCRdb stores in-frame clones only, minus some. This sample has 250,000 to 300,000 clones, with almost 95% found just once. Source: peripheral blood, taken 28 days after the second AZD1222 dose. These receptors were taken from an adult who received the AZD1222 COVID-19 vaccine.

The gene calls are TRBV2 and TRBJ1-1, with D possibly matching TRBD1 (5 bases). Germline V gene data show CDR1 as SNHLY and CDR2 as FYNNEI. There are 12 residues in the CDR3. V gave up 6 bases and J gave up 4 bases, with 9 bases separating them. DNA for the CDR3: TGTGCCAGCAGCGGGGGTGGCACTGAAGCTTTCTTT. Its translation: CASSGGGTEAFF. The whole variable domain, remainder taken from reference TRBV2 and TRBJ1-1, is EPEVTQTPSHQVTQMGQEVILRCVPISNHLYFYWYRQILGQKVEFLVSFYNNEISEKSEIFDDQFSVERPDGSNFTLKIRSTKLEDSAMYFCASSGGGTEAFFGQGTRLTVV.

This clone occurred once. The chain has TRBV6-5 and TRBJ2-7; TRBD1 agrees at 7 bases. CDR1 and CDR2 from the germline V gene are MNHEY and SVGAGI. The V segment lost 2 bases and the J segment 4 bases; nucleotides outside the gene matches: 8. CDR3 length: 15 amino acids. DNA for the CDR3: TGTGCCAGCAGTTACGGGGGACAGAGGGTATACGAGCAGTACTTC. Encoded protein: CASSYGGQRVYEQYF.

The chain has TRBV28 and TRBJ2-7; 7 nucleotides align to TRBD1. Germline trimming cut 6 bases from V and 2 bases from J; bases unmatched to any gene: 1. The CDR3 length is 12 residues. Germline V gene lookup returns CDR1 MDHEN and CDR2 SYDVKM. CDR3 loop: CASRQGAYEQYF. CDR3 coding DNA: TGTGCCAGCAGGCAGGGGGCCTACGAGCAGTACTTC.

This clone has a single count. The chain links TRBV9 to TRBJ2-3; 7 nucleotides agree with TRBD1. The length of the CDR3 is 15 residues. In germline, CDR1 is SGDLS, CDR2 YYNGEE. Losses at the gene ends were 3 bases for V and 5 bases for J; bases not matched to a gene: 9. The CDR3 sequence is CASSARQGVGDTQYF. CDR3 DNA: TGTGCCAGCAGCGCCCGACAGGGCGTGGGAGATACGCAGTATTTT.

This chain connects TRBV7-2 to TRBJ1-6; D possibly corresponds to TRBD1 (6 bases). CDR1 and CDR2 (germline): SGHTA, FQGNSA. Trimming cost V 2 bases and J 8 bases, with 13 bases left between them. This CDR3 spans 15 amino acids. The CDR3 here is CASSLYRGADSPLHF. The DNA of the CDR3 is TGTGCCAGCAGCTTATATCGGGGGGCGGATTCACCCCTCCACTTT.

This chain connects TRBV10-3 to TRBJ1-6; no clear D gene. V shed 8 bases and J shed 9 bases, with 14 bases lying between them. CDR1 and CDR2 from the germline V gene are ENHRY and SYGVKD. The CDR3 spans 13 residues. CDR3 amino acids: CAILDALGSPLHF. The CDR3 DNA follows: TGTGCCATCCTAGATGCCCTGGGTTCACCCCTCCACTTT.

The chain is built from TRBV9 and TRBJ2-1, with 14 bases fitting TRBD2. Germline lookup yields CDR1 SGDLS and CDR2 YYNGEE. This CDR3 has 20 amino acids. V shed 0 bases, J shed 3 bases, and the junction held 11 bases outside the gene matches. In nucleotides, the CDR3 is TGTGCCAGCAGCGTAGGAGTCGGGACTAGCGGGAGTGGGGACTACAATGAGCAGTTCTTC. Residues: CASSVGVGTSGSGDYNEQFF.

This clone is a singleton in its sample. The chain carries TRBV10-3 and TRBJ1-2, with D unresolved. From germline, CDR1 is ENHRY and CDR2 SYGVKD. V was clipped by 2 bases and J by 6 bases, with 10 bases between them. The CDR3 contains 13 residues. DNA for the CDR3: TGTGCCATCAGTGAGCGGGCAGGAGATGGCTACACCTTC. Residues: CAISERAGDGYTF.

The chain uses TRBV11-2 and TRBJ2-3; TRBD2 aligns across 11 bases. The CDR3 is 16 residues long. Germline loops: CDR1 SGHAT, CDR2 FQNNGV. With 5 bases clipped from V and 2 bases from J, the junction kept 6 bases outside the gene matches. As DNA, the CDR3 is TGTGCCAGCAGCCGGACTAGCGGGCAAATCACAGATACGCAGTATTTT. Translation gives CASSRTSGQITDTQYF.

This chain joins TRBV24-1 and TRBJ2-5, with D perhaps matching TRBD2 (5 bases). V lost 3 bases to trimming and J lost 4 bases, with 11 bases between them. CDR1 is KGHDR and CDR2 is SFDVKD in the germline V gene. The CDR3 extends over 14 amino acids. The CDR3 DNA reads TGTGCCACCAGTGATGGTCCTCGGGGAGAGACCCAGTACTTC. Protein sequence: CATSDGPRGETQYF.

V usage is TRBV27 and J usage is TRBJ1-2; D unresolved. Germline V gene data show CDR1 as MNHEY and CDR2 as SMNVEV (reference sequence). This CDR3 spans 11 amino acids. Trimming took off 7 bases at V and 6 bases at J, with 9 bases between the two ends. The CDR3 DNA reads as TGTGCCAGCACCAAAACTCATGGCTACACCTTC. This encodes CASTKTHGYTF.

This clone has only a few counts. The chain uses TRBV6-1 and TRBJ2-6; the D gene is possibly TRBD1 (5 bases). The V end was cut by 2 bases, the J end by 0 bases, with 5 bases between. Looked up from germline, CDR1 is MNHNS and CDR2 is SASEGT. This CDR3 has 15 amino acids. CDR3 amino acids: CASSEQGSGANVLTF. The CDR3 DNA reads TGTGCCAGCAGTGAACAGGGCTCTGGGGCCAACGTCCTGACTTTC.

V is TRBV11-1 and J is TRBJ2-1, with a weak D call TRBD2 (7 bases). The CDR3 sequence is 15 residues long. Germline V gives CDR1 SGHAT, CDR2 FQDESV (reference sequence). V lost 5 bases, J lost 8 bases, and 19 bases lay in between. The CDR3 DNA reads as TGTGCCAGCAGCCGCCTAGGGGGGGCGATGTATGAGCAGTTCTTC. Residues: CASSRLGGAMYEQFF.

This sequence joins TRBV11-3 and TRBJ1-1, with D tentatively TRBD1 (6 bases). The CDR3 length is 18 residues. Germline V CDR1 and CDR2: SGHNT, YENEEA. V was trimmed by 2 bases and J by 1 base, leaving 20 bases between them. For the CDR3, the DNA is TGTGCCAGCAGCTTAAACGGCCCCTGGACAGTCAAGAACACTGAAGCTTTCTTT. Translated, it gives CASSLNGPWTVKNTEAFF.

This rearrangement joins TRBV5-1 to TRBJ2-2; the match to TRBD2 covers 14 bases. This CDR3 has 15 residues. V gave up 6 bases and J gave up 8 bases; unmatched junction bases: 6. Germline CDR1 SGHRS, CDR2 YFSETQ. CDR3 sequence (DNA): TGCGCCAGCAATTTCGGACTAGCGGGAGGTGGGGAGCTGTTTTTT. Translating it yields CASNFGLAGGGELFF.

This clone showed up just a few times. The V gene is TRBV14, the J gene TRBJ1-1; D possibly corresponds to TRBD1 (6 bases). Looked up from germline, CDR1 is SGHDN and CDR2 is FVKESK. The germline V and J ends were trimmed by 10 bases and 8 bases, with 17 bases remaining between them. The CDR3 is 12 residues long. This CDR3 is CATRHLGTEAFF. CDR3 DNA sequence: TGTGCCACCCGACACCTTGGGACAGAAGCTTTCTTT.

This clone was observed a handful of times. The gene calls are TRBV20-1 and TRBJ2-1; D gene ambiguous. Trimming pared 3 bases from V and 5 bases from J, leaving 11 bases between. There are 13 residues in the CDR3. The germline V gene has CDR1 DFQATT and CDR2 SNEGSKA (reference sequence). The CDR3 spells CSASDDLNNEQFF. The DNA for the CDR3 is TGCAGTGCTAGTGATGACCTTAACAATGAGCAGTTCTTC.

V usage is TRBV4-1 and J usage is TRBJ1-5; possible D gene TRBD1, 6 bases. Germline CDR1 is MGHRA and CDR2 is YSYEKL. This CDR3 spans 16 amino acids. V was shortened by 0 bases and J by 1 base, with 10 bases between the two germline ends. This chain's CDR3 is CASSQDPGASNQPQHF. DNA of the CDR3: TGCGCCAGCAGCCAAGATCCAGGGGCCAGCAATCAGCCCCAGCATTTT.

This clone came up once. The CDR3 reads CASSWVSGNEQFF. CDR3 in DNA: TGTGCCAGCAGCTGGGTGTCGGGGAATGAGCAGTTCTTC. The chain has TRBV7-8 and TRBJ2-1; weak D call: TRBD2 (5 bases). The CDR3 consists of 13 residues. V was cut by 4 bases and J by 7 bases, with 11 bases left in between. CDR1 is SGHVS, CDR2 FQNEAQ, per germline.

The chain links TRBV5-1 to TRBJ2-3; TRBD2 matches at 7 bases. Germline V gene sequence: CDR1 SGHRS, CDR2 YFSETQ. V lost 4 bases to trimming and J lost 1 base; unmatched junction nucleotides: 3. The CDR3 contains 14 residues. In nucleotides, the CDR3 is TGCGCCAGCAGCGAGCGGGGAGGCACAGATACGCAGTATTTT. This translates into CASSERGGTDTQYF. The full variable domain, with the rest looked up from reference TRBV5-1 and TRBJ2-3, is KAGVTQTPRYLIKTRGQQVTLSCSPISGHRSVSWYQQTPGQGLQFLFEYFSETQRNKGNFPGRFSGRQFSNSRSEMNVSTLELGDSALYLCASSERGGTDTQYFGPGTRLTVL.

The chain employs TRBV28 and TRBJ1-6, with no clear D. The CDR3 extends over 13 amino acids. V gave up 2 bases and J gave up 7 bases, with 6 bases separating them. CDR1 and CDR2 (germline): MDHEN, SYDVKM. This chain's CDR3 is CASSLPGNSPLHF. For the CDR3, the DNA is TGTGCCAGCAGTTTACCGGGGAATTCACCCCTCCACTTT.

The chain employs TRBV30 and TRBJ1-1; no definite D call. CDR1 and CDR2 (germline): GTSNPN, SVGIG (reference sequence). Trimming shortened V by 3 bases and J by 11 bases, and 13 bases separated the two germline ends. The CDR3 loop spans 11 amino acids. The CDR3 DNA reads TGTGCCTGGAGCCCCCAGCATTTGGCTTTCTTT. Translated, it gives CAWSPQHLAFF.

The chain uses TRBV3-1 (or the pseudogene TRBV3-2) and TRBJ2-1; D possibly corresponds to TRBD2 (6 bases). The CDR3 contains 15 residues. Germline V gene data show CDR1 as LGHDT and CDR2 as YNNKEL (reference sequence). Trimming removed 6 bases at V and 0 bases at J, with 12 bases between. The CDR3 spells CASSLSGSSYNEQFF. As DNA, the CDR3 is TGTGCCAGCAGTCTTTCCGGGAGCTCCTACAATGAGCAGTTCTTC.

In the case of this clone: At one end, the junction sequence differs from germline, possibly due to a read error. In nucleotides, the CDR3 is TGTGCCAGCAAGAACGAGCTGAACGCTGAAGCTTTCTTT. The encoded protein is CASKNELNAEAFF. This chain connects TRBV3-1 (or the pseudogene TRBV3-2) to TRBJ1-1; D is ambiguous. The germline V gene encodes CDR1 LGHDT and CDR2 YNNKEL (reference sequence). The CDR3 sequence is 13 residues long.

This clone was seen more than once but under ten times. The rearrangement joins TRBV6-5 to TRBJ2-7, with 8 bases aligning to TRBD1. Germline values: CDR1 MNHEY, CDR2 SVGAGI. This CDR3 contains 15 residues. The junction had 7 bases not matched to a gene; V was cut back by 0 bases and J by 6 bases. CDR3 region: CASSYSRQGSTEQYF. The CDR3 coding sequence is TGTGCCAGCAGTTACTCCCGACAGGGGAGCACCGAGCAGTACTTC.

The V gene is TRBV10-3, the J gene TRBJ1-5, with 10 bases lining up with TRBD1. CDR1 ENHRY and CDR2 SYGVKD come from the germline V gene. Losses at the gene ends were 10 bases for V and 2 bases for J; bases not matched to a gene: 5. The length of the CDR3 is 14 residues. The CDR3 sequence: CASGQGGGNQPQHF. The CDR3 nucleotides are TGTGCCAGCGGACAGGGGGGAGGCAATCAGCCCCAGCATTTT.

The CDR3 DNA is TGTGCCAGCAGTCCGGGGGCAGGGAGCACAGATACGCAGTATTTT. Residues: CASSPGAGSTDTQYF. The chain is built from TRBV3-1 (or the pseudogene TRBV3-2) and TRBJ2-3, with D perhaps TRBD1 or TRBD2 (6 bases each). The germline gives CDR1 LGHDT, CDR2 YNNKEL (reference sequence). The CDR3 covers 15 residues. V lost 6 bases and J 0 bases, leaving 13 bases between the germline ends.

Details on this clone: The same CDR3 arises from other DNA sequences in this sample as well. The V gene is TRBV10-1, the J gene TRBJ1-1; perhaps TRBD1 as D (5 bases). V was cut by 2 bases and J by 1 base, with 5 bases left in between. The CDR3 is 13 amino acids. Germline values: CDR1 WNHNN, CDR2 SYGVQD (reference sequence). The CDR3: CASSEQGNTEAFF. The CDR3 DNA follows: TGCGCCAGCAGTGAGCAGGGGAACACTGAAGCTTTCTTT.

This clone was observed once. The rearrangement links TRBV21-1 to TRBJ1-4. TRBV21-1 is a recognized pseudogene. The CDR3 is made up of 17 amino acids. This CDR3 is CASSDSGTTSTNEKLFF. The CDR3 nucleotides are TGTGCCAGCAGCGATTCCGGGACGACCTCAACTAATGAAAAACTGTTTTTT.

The V gene is TRBV7-2, the J gene TRBJ2-1; 11 positions agree with TRBD2. The CDR3 runs to 15 residues. Germline V gene lookup returns CDR1 SGHTA and CDR2 FQGNSA. The ends lost 1 base at V and 9 bases at J; junction bases unmatched: 5. The DNA of the CDR3 is TGTGCCAGCAGCTTAGAACTAGCGGGAGACGGTGAGCAGTTCTTC. Translation gives CASSLELAGDGEQFF.

The rearrangement joins TRBV27 to TRBJ1-5; D is uncertain. The CDR3 sequence is 13 residues long. Trimming left V 5 bases short and J 1 base short, with 6 bases between. Germline CDR1 and CDR2: MNHEY and SMNVEV (reference sequence). The CDR3 sequence: CASSPQSNQPQHF. The CDR3 DNA follows: TGTGCCAGCAGTCCACAGAGCAATCAGCCCCAGCATTTT.